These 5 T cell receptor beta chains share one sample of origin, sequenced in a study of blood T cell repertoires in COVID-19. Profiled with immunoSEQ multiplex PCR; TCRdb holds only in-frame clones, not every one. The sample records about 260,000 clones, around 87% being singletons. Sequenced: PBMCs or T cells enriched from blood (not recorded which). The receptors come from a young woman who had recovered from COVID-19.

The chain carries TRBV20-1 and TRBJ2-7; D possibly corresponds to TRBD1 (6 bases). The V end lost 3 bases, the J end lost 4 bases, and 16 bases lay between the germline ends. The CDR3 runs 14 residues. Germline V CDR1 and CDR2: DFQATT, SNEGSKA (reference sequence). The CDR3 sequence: CSASAAGDWYEQYF. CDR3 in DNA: TGCAGTGCTAGTGCGGCAGGGGATTGGTACGAGCAGTACTTC.

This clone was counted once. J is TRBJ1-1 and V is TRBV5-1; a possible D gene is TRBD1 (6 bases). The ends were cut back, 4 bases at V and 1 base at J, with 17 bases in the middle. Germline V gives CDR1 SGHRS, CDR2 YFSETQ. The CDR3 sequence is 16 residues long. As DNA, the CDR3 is TGCGCCAGCAGCGCCATTGCGACAGGCAGGAACACTGAAGCTTTCTTT. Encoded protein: CASSAIATGRNTEAFF.

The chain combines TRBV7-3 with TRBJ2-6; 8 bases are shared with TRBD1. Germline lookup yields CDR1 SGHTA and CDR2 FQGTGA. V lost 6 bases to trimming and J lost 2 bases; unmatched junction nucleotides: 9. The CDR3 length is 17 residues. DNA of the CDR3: TGTGCCAGCAGTACAGCATCAGGGGGCGCTGGGGCCAACGTCCTGACTTTC. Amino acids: CASSTASGGAGANVLTF.

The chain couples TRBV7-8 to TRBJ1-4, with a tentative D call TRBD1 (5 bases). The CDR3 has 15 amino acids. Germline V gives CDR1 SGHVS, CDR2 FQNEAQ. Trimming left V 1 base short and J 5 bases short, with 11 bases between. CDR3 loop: CASSLGGGQNEKLFF. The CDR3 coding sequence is TGTGCCAGCAGCTTAGGGGGGGGTCAGAATGAAAAACTGTTTTTT. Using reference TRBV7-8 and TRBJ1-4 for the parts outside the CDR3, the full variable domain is GAGVSQSPRYKVAKRGQDVALRCDPISGHVSLFWYQQALGQGPEFLTYFQNEAQLDKSGLPSDRFFAERPEGSVSTLKIQRTQQEDSAVYLCASSLGGGQNEKLFFGSGTQLSVL.

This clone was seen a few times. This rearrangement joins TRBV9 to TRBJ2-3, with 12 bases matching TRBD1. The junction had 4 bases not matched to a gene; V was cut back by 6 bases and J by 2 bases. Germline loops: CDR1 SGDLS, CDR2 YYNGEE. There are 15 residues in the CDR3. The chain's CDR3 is CASKRGQGATDTQYF. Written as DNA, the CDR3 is TGTGCCAGCAAGAGGGGACAGGGGGCCACAGATACGCAGTATTTT.